The 13 T cell receptor beta chains in this list originate from one sample, sequenced in a study of OX40 agonist ivuxolimab in advanced cancers. Libraries were prepared by immunoSEQ multiplex PCR; TCRdb keeps only in-frame clonotypes and omits some of them. The sample yields fewer than 75,000 clones, roughly nine tenths seen once. The sample in question was CD4+ or CD8+ T cells sorted from blood, obtained in a trial of the OX40 agonist ivuxolimab. These receptors came from an adult with an advanced solid tumor such as melanoma, head and neck, liver or kidney cancer.

CDR3: CATRDRPTGELFF. As DNA, the CDR3 is TGTGCCACCCGGGACAGACCCACCGGGGAGCTGTTTTTT. V gene TRBV6-1 combines with J gene TRBJ2-2, with 7 bases fitting TRBD1. CDR3 length equals 13 residues. Trimming at V came to 10 bases and at J to 4 bases, leaving 6 bases not matched to a gene. Germline values: CDR1 MNHNS, CDR2 SASEGT.

The chain employs TRBV2 and TRBJ1-2; 9 bases match TRBD1. This CDR3 has 13 amino acids. J was trimmed by 5 bases and V by 7 bases; bases with no gene match: 5. Germline V gene lookup returns CDR1 SNHLY and CDR2 FYNNEI. The CDR3 loop reads CASIPTGGYGYTF. In DNA form, the CDR3 reads TGTGCCAGCATCCCGACAGGGGGTTATGGCTACACCTTC.

The chain couples TRBV7-2 to TRBJ2-5, with D perhaps TRBD1 (5 bases). This CDR3 spans 15 amino acids. The V and J ends lost 5 bases and 5 bases respectively, with 18 bases between them. Germline V gene sequence: CDR1 SGHTA, CDR2 FQGNSA. CDR3 sequence reads: CASSGRQQGWETQYF. The DNA for the CDR3 is TGTGCCAGCAGCGGAAGACAGCAGGGATGGGAGACCCAGTACTTC.

The rearrangement joins TRBV5-4 to TRBJ2-7, with D possibly called TRBD1 or TRBD2 (5 bases each). This CDR3 comprises 14 residues. V was trimmed by 4 bases and J by 2 bases, leaving 13 bases between them. The germline gives CDR1 SGHNT, CDR2 YYREEE (reference sequence). The CDR3 nucleotides read TGTGCCAGCAGCCTGGGGACGGGAACCTACGAGCAGTACTTC. Translated, it gives CASSLGTGTYEQYF.

The chain joins TRBV6-1 to TRBJ1-1; 7 positions match TRBD1. This CDR3 is 14 amino acids long. J gave up 1 base and V 6 bases, and 5 bases lay outside the gene matches. Germline V gene lookup returns CDR1 MNHNS and CDR2 SASEGT. CDR3 in DNA: TGTGCCAGCAGGCCGGGACAGACGAACACTGAAGCTTTCTTT. The encoded protein is CASRPGQTNTEAFF.

This chain uses TRBV5-1 with TRBJ1-1, with D tentatively TRBD1 (5 bases). There are 13 residues in the CDR3. CDR1 is SGHRS and CDR2 is YFSETQ in the germline V gene. With 4 bases removed from V and 5 bases from J, the gap between germline ends came to 12 bases. The CDR3 region has the DNA TGCGCCAGCAGCCCGTGGGGGGGAACTGAAGCTTTCTTT. As protein: CASSPWGGTEAFF.

Turning to this clone: The sample contains more than one DNA sequence encoding this CDR3. This chain uses TRBV9 with TRBJ1-1; 7 positions agree with TRBD1. Germline V CDR1 and CDR2: SGDLS, YYNGEE. The J segment lost 5 bases and the V segment lost 3 bases, leaving 4 bases of the junction unmatched. This CDR3 region has 13 residues. The CDR3 reads CASSAQGGTEAFF. The CDR3 region has the DNA TGTGCCAGCAGCGCTCAGGGGGGGACTGAAGCTTTCTTT.

This rearrangement joins TRBV7-9 to TRBJ2-5; TRBD1 is a possible D gene (7 bases). This CDR3 is 16 amino acids long. In germline, CDR1 is SEHNR, CDR2 FQNEAQ (reference sequence). Deletions cut 1 base from V and 2 bases from J, with 14 bases between. CDR3 region: CASSLDLAGGQETQYF. The DNA of the CDR3 is TGTGCCAGCAGCTTAGACTTGGCAGGGGGGCAAGAGACCCAGTACTTC.

The genes are TRBV5-5 and TRBJ2-7, with TRBD2 matching over 11 bases. The CDR3 contains 16 residues. Germline CDR1 and CDR2: SGHKS and YYEKEE (reference sequence). The trim removed 4 bases at V and 3 bases at J, leaving 9 bases unmatched. CDR3 nucleotide sequence: TGTGCCAGCAGCCTCTTGTCCGGGACTAGCGGCTACGAGCAGTACTTC. This translates into CASSLLSGTSGYEQYF.

The V gene is TRBV28, the J gene TRBJ2-5, with 11 bases identical to TRBD2. Germline values: CDR1 MDHEN, CDR2 SYDVKM. This CDR3 contains 17 residues. The V gene end was trimmed by 4 bases and the J gene end by 5 bases; junction bases not matched to a gene: 12. The CDR3 DNA is TGTGCCAGCAGTTCGACGACTAGCGGGATAAGGATGGAGACCCAGTACTTC. As protein: CASSSTTSGIRMETQYF.

The chain recombines TRBV4-1 with TRBJ2-5; TRBD2 aligns across 8 bases. The germline V gene has CDR1 MGHRA and CDR2 YSYEKL. This CDR3 comprises 13 residues. J gave up 3 bases and V 5 bases, and 2 bases lay outside the gene matches. For the CDR3, the DNA is TGCGCCAGCAGCAAAGCGGGGGAAGAGACCCAGTACTTC. Amino acids: CASSKAGEETQYF.

This clone appeared once. The gene calls are TRBV11-2 and TRBJ2-1; TRBD2 matches at 7 bases. V trimming: 3 bases; J trimming: 8 bases; junction bases outside the gene matches: 7. The CDR3 covers 14 residues. The germline V gene encodes CDR1 SGHAT and CDR2 FQNNGV. Here the CDR3 DNA reads TGTGCCAGCAGCTTCGGGGTAGCGGGCTATGAGCAGTTCTTC. Translated, it gives CASSFGVAGYEQFF.

The J gene is TRBJ2-2, the V gene TRBV5-4; tentatively, D is TRBD1 (5 bases). V was cut by 4 bases and J by 7 bases, with 20 bases left in between. This CDR3 region has 16 residues. Germline assignment: CDR1 SGHNT and CDR2 YYREEE (reference sequence). CDR3 loop: CASSPGVQGRSGELFF. The CDR3 nucleotides are TGTGCCAGCAGCCCCGGAGTGCAGGGAAGAAGCGGGGAGCTGTTTTTT.